Listed here are 26 T cell receptor beta chains from one sample, sequenced in a study of T cells in Graves' hyperthyroidism and ophthalmopathy (dated by TCRdb to between 2018 and 2021). Receptor libraries were prepared by multiplex PCR. TCRdb lists the instrument as Illumina HiSeq 2000. The TCR beta CDR3 regions were amplified from RNA transcripts. The first round of RT-PCR for the TCR CDR3 was performed with the HTBI primer set and the Qiagen OneStep RT-PCR kit. TCRdb reran the public reads through fastp at Q25 and MiXCR, keeping productive beta chains. For every CDR3 protein sequence, its rows merge into one entry that carries the most common genes and DNA. This sample comprises hundreds of thousands of distinct CDR3 sequences, 14% to 15% of them detected only once. The ten top clones hold roughly 4.3% of the sample. The sequenced sample consisted of blood. These receptors all stem from a woman aged 35 to 49 with Graves' ophthalmopathy.

This clonotype appeared many times. The rearrangement joins TRBV27 to TRBJ2-7; weak D call: TRBD1 (5 bases). The V gene lost 0 bases and the J gene lost 7 bases, with 13 bases spanning the gap. Germline V gives CDR1 MNHEY, CDR2 SMNVEV (reference sequence). The CDR3 runs 14 residues. The CDR3 is CASSLSGRNREQYF. CDR3 nucleotide sequence: TGTGCCAGCAGTTTATCGGGGCGAAATAGGGAGCAGTACTTC.

This clonotype was seen many times. The chain recombines TRBV6-1 with TRBJ2-7, with a possible D match to TRBD1 (5 bases). The CDR3 is made up of 15 amino acids. The germline V and J ends were trimmed by 7 bases and 3 bases, with 19 bases remaining between them. CDR1 and CDR2 from the germline V gene are MNHNS and SASEGT. The chain's CDR3 is CASTTDSSGHYEQYF. In DNA form, the CDR3 reads TGTGCCAGCACGACCGACAGTTCAGGGCACTACGAGCAGTACTTC.

The chain employs TRBV3-1 and TRBJ1-1; D gene unclear. The V gene's germline CDR1 is LGHDT and CDR2 YNNKEL (reference sequence). The CDR3 has 15 amino acids. Trimming pared 4 bases from V and 1 base from J, leaving 13 bases between. The CDR3 nucleotides are TGTGCCAGCAGCCCCGGTGGACCGCGGAACACTGAAGCTTTCTTT. Translating it yields CASSPGGPRNTEAFF. The whole variable domain, remainder taken from reference TRBV3-1 and TRBJ1-1, is DTAVSQTPKYLVTQMGNDKSIKCEQNLGHDTMYWYKQDSKKFLKIMFSYNNKELIINETVPNRFSPKSPDKAHLNLHINSLELGDSAVYFCASSPGGPRNTEAFFGQGTRLTVV.

This clonotype was counted ten times or more. This chain connects TRBV6-5 to TRBJ2-3; 8 nucleotides line up with TRBD1. This CDR3 has 16 amino acids. Germline CDR1 reads MNHEY; CDR2 reads SVGAGI. The ends lost 2 bases at V and 1 base at J; junction bases unmatched: 5. CDR3 sequence reads: CASSYPGGGGTDTQYF. The CDR3 region has the DNA TGTGCCAGCAGTTACCCAGGGGGCGGAGGCACAGATACGCAGTATTTT.

The chain has TRBV2 and TRBJ2-2, with 8 positions matching TRBD1. The ends lost 10 bases at V and 2 bases at J; junction bases unmatched: 6. This CDR3 has 14 amino acids. Germline values: CDR1 SNHLY, CDR2 FYNNEI. CDR3 sequence: CAIPGQGNTGELFF. The CDR3 DNA is TGTGCCATCCCCGGACAGGGTAACACCGGGGAGCTGTTTTTT.

The V call is TRBV27, the J call TRBJ1-4, with D tentatively TRBD1 (6 bases). The germline V gene has CDR1 MNHEY and CDR2 SMNVEV (reference sequence). The V gene lost 3 bases and the J gene lost 8 bases, with 13 bases spanning the gap. The CDR3 length is 14 residues. The CDR3 nucleotides read TGTGCCAGCAGTTTCGGGGGGCTCAGGGAAAAACTGTTTTTT. Encoded protein: CASSFGGLREKLFF.

This clonotype was seen once. The chain joins TRBV7-3 to TRBJ2-6; D not resolved. This CDR3 region has 15 residues. V was cut by 1 base and J by 0 bases, with 4 bases left in between. The germline V gene has CDR1 SGHTA and CDR2 FQGTGA. The CDR3 bases are TGTGCCAGCAGCTTAATGCGCTCTGGGGCCAACGTCCTGACTTTC. Translating it yields CASSLMRSGANVLTF.

V usage is TRBV24-1 and J usage is TRBJ2-7, with 11 bases fitting TRBD1. V lost 7 bases to trimming and J lost 0 bases; unmatched junction nucleotides: 7. This CDR3 has 16 amino acids. Germline CDR1 and CDR2: KGHDR and SFDVKD. CDR3 protein: CATSPTGTGGSYEQYF. The DNA for the CDR3 is TGTGCCACCAGCCCCACCGGGACAGGGGGCTCCTACGAGCAGTACTTC.

This clonotype came up many times. V and J are TRBV28 and TRBJ1-6; 10 bases line up with TRBD1. Unmatched junction bases numbered 1, after V lost 4 bases and J lost 7 bases. CDR3 size: 14 residues. Germline V lookup: CDR1 MDHEN, CDR2 SYDVKM. DNA for the CDR3: TGTGCCAGCAGTTCGGGACAGGGGAATTCACCCCTCCACTTT. The encoded protein is CASSSGQGNSPLHF.

This clonotype was seen repeatedly, ten times or more. The chain links TRBV13 to TRBJ2-5; 9 bases are shared with TRBD1. Germline V gene sequence: CDR1 PRHDT, CDR2 FYEKMQ (reference sequence). The CDR3 spans 14 residues. J gave up 4 bases and V 4 bases, and 4 bases lay outside the gene matches. The CDR3 DNA is TGTGCCAGCAGCTGGACAGGGGACCGAGAGACCCAGTACTTC. As protein: CASSWTGDRETQYF.

The rearrangement joins TRBV6-5 to TRBJ1-1; D unclear. The CDR3 runs 15 residues. Germline V gene sequence: CDR1 MNHEY, CDR2 SVGAGI. Trimming removed 4 bases at V and 0 bases at J, with 12 bases between. For the CDR3, the DNA is TGTGCCAGCAGTTCTAGGACGGTTATGAACACTGAAGCTTTCTTT. Its translation: CASSSRTVMNTEAFF.

V usage is TRBV6-2 or TRBV6-3 and J usage is TRBJ2-5; D gene ambiguous. The germline V and J ends were trimmed by 5 bases and 2 bases, with 6 bases remaining between them. Germline V CDR1 and CDR2: MNHEY, SVGEGT. The CDR3 loop spans 12 amino acids. Written as DNA, the CDR3 is TGTGCCAGCAGTCAGTTTCAAGAGACCCAGTACTTC. Amino acids: CASSQFQETQYF.

This clonotype was seen repeatedly, ten times or more. The chain employs TRBV11-2 and TRBJ2-7, with TRBD1 matching 7 bases. Germline CDR1 and CDR2: SGHAT and FQNNGV. The V segment lost 5 bases and the J segment 2 bases; nucleotides outside the gene matches: 3. CDR3 size: 13 residues. The CDR3 loop is CASSTGVAYEQYF. The CDR3 bases are TGTGCCAGCAGCACAGGGGTGGCCTACGAGCAGTACTTC. Full variable domain (missing parts from reference TRBV11-2 and TRBJ2-7): EAGVAQSPRYKIIEKRQSVAFWCNPISGHATLYWYQQILGQGPKLLIQFQNNGVVDDSQLPKDRFSAERLKGVDSTLKIQPAKLEDSAVYLCASSTGVAYEQYFGPGTRLTVT.

The table lists this clonotype with many counts. The J gene is TRBJ1-2, the V gene TRBV28; D is unclear. Trimming left V 2 bases short and J 7 bases short, with 17 bases between. Germline assignment: CDR1 MDHEN and CDR2 SYDVKM. The CDR3 sequence is 15 residues long. CDR3 protein: CASSLNGGLLRGYTF. The CDR3 DNA is TGTGCCAGCAGTTTAAACGGAGGGCTTCTTCGTGGCTACACCTTC.

This clonotype was counted only a few times. The CDR3: CSARYGTGSSGANVLTF. CDR3 DNA: TGCAGTGCCAGATACGGGACAGGGAGTTCTGGGGCCAACGTCCTGACTTTC. V is TRBV20-1 and J is TRBJ2-6, with 9 bases fitting TRBD1. Germline V gene lookup returns CDR1 DFQATT and CDR2 SNEGSKA (reference sequence). The CDR3 loop spans 17 amino acids. Trimming removed 6 bases from V and 1 base from J; junction bases left unmatched: 10.

This clonotype was counted a few times. The chain is built from TRBV14 and TRBJ2-3, with no clear D. CDR3 length: 15 amino acids. CDR1 is SGHDN and CDR2 is FVKESK in the germline V gene. V was trimmed by 4 bases and J by 2 bases, leaving 13 bases between them. This chain's CDR3 is CASSREGLPTDTQYF. In nucleotides, the CDR3 is TGTGCCAGCAGCCGGGAAGGTTTACCCACAGATACGCAGTATTTT.

The table lists this clonotype with many counts. J is TRBJ2-7 and V is TRBV28, with TRBD1 as a possible D gene (6 bases). The CDR3 spans 17 residues. From germline, CDR1 is MDHEN and CDR2 SYDVKM. Trimming stripped 7 bases from V and 3 bases from J, with 25 bases between. CDR3 DNA sequence: TGTGCCAGCACTACCCTATATGGGGGACATACGAACTACGAGCAGTACTTC. This translates into CASTTLYGGHTNYEQYF.

This clonotype was seen a handful of times. A single base separates this from a much larger clone, so it may be a read error. The genes are TRBV28 and TRBJ2-7; 7 bases line up with TRBD1. This CDR3 has 14 amino acids. Germline V gene data show CDR1 as MDHEN and CDR2 as SYDVKM. In DNA form, the CDR3 reads TGTGCCGGCAGTTTAGGGACAGTCGCCTACGAGCAGTACTTC. This translates into CAGSLGTVAYEQYF.

In its sample, this clonotype was seen a few times. This sequence joins TRBV10-3 and TRBJ2-5; D perhaps matches TRBD1 (5 bases). Trimming took 2 bases from V and 5 from J, leaving 12 bases between them. CDR1 is ENHRY, CDR2 SYGVKD, per germline. The CDR3 runs 14 residues. The CDR3 sequence: CAISERGPWETQYF. DNA of the CDR3: TGTGCCATCAGTGAGAGGGGTCCCTGGGAGACCCAGTACTTC.

This clonotype was seen ten or more times. The chain couples TRBV30 to TRBJ1-2, with a possible D match to TRBD1 (6 bases). The CDR3 spans 12 residues. Germline CDR1 reads GTSNPN; CDR2 reads SVGIG (reference sequence). The V gene lost 2 bases and the J gene lost 6 bases, with 10 bases spanning the gap. This CDR3 is CAWSTGTDGYTF. In nucleotides, the CDR3 is TGTGCCTGGAGTACAGGGACGGATGGCTACACCTTC.

At least ten counts were recorded for this clonotype. This chain's CDR3 is CSARVAVPRDTEAFF. The DNA for the CDR3 is TGCAGTGCTAGAGTCGCCGTGCCACGGGACACTGAAGCTTTCTTT. This sequence joins TRBV20-1 and TRBJ1-1; no reliable D call. The CDR3 is made up of 15 amino acids. V lost 1 base and J 3 bases, leaving 15 bases between the germline ends. Germline V gene lookup returns CDR1 DFQATT and CDR2 SNEGSKA (reference sequence).

This clonotype was detected a few times. This chain links TRBV20-1 with TRBJ1-3, with D unresolved. The germline gives CDR1 DFQATT, CDR2 SNEGSKA (reference sequence). The germline V and J ends were trimmed by 0 bases and 0 bases, with 12 bases remaining between them. This CDR3 is 16 amino acids long. The CDR3 bases are TGCAGTGCTAGAGAACCTCGTGGGAGCTCTGGAAACACCATATATTTT. This encodes CSAREPRGSSGNTIYF.

This clonotype has ten or more counts. V gene TRBV9 combines with J gene TRBJ1-3; D is ambiguous. Germline V gene lookup returns CDR1 SGDLS and CDR2 YYNGEE. The germline V and J ends were trimmed by 0 bases and 3 bases, with 7 bases remaining between them. This CDR3 has 14 amino acids. CDR3 loop: CASSVALLGNTIYF. The CDR3 DNA follows: TGTGCCAGCAGCGTAGCCTTACTTGGAAACACCATATATTTT.

The rearrangement links TRBV2 to TRBJ2-7; D could derive from TRBD1 or TRBD2 (5 bases each). This CDR3 comprises 13 residues. Germline assignment: CDR1 SNHLY and CDR2 FYNNEI. V gave up 8 bases and J gave up 5 bases, with 16 bases separating them. CDR3 protein: CASGGAGSNEQYF. CDR3 DNA: TGTGCCAGCGGGGGAGCAGGGTCCAACGAGCAGTACTTC.

The table lists this clonotype with many counts. The chain employs TRBV29-1 and TRBJ2-5, with 9 bases that match TRBD2. The CDR3 is 14 amino acids. CDR1 and CDR2 from the germline V gene are SQVTM and ANQGSEA. V was pared by 4 bases and J by 4 bases, with 7 bases of the junction left unmatched. CDR3 coding DNA: TGCAGCGTTGTGGGTAGCGGGAGTGTAGAGACCCAGTACTTC. Translated: CSVVGSGSVETQYF.

This clonotype showed up many times. This rearrangement joins TRBV2 to TRBJ1-1, with a possible D match to TRBD1 (6 bases). This CDR3 has 14 amino acids. Germline V lookup: CDR1 SNHLY, CDR2 FYNNEI. The V end lost 2 bases, the J end lost 7 bases, and 14 bases lay between the germline ends. CDR3 residues: CASSESRGQFEAFF. CDR3 DNA: TGTGCCAGCAGTGAAAGCCGAGGACAGTTTGAAGCTTTCTTT.